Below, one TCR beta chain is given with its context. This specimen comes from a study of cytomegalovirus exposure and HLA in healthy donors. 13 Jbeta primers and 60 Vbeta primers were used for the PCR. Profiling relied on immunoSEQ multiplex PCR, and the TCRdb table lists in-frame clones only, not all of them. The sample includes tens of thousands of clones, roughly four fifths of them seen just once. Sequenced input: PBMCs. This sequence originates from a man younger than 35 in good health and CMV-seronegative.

This CDR3 reads CASRVRDREPEQYF. Written as DNA, the CDR3 is TGTGCCAGCAGAGTGAGGGACAGGGAACCCGAGCAGTACTTC. The chain carries TRBV27 and TRBJ2-7; 9 bases line up with TRBD1. J was trimmed by 6 bases and V by 6 bases; bases with no gene match: 9. Germline V gene sequence: CDR1 MNHEY, CDR2 SMNVEV (reference sequence). This CDR3 is built from 14 residues.